These 19 T cell receptor beta chains originate from one sample sequenced in a study of CD8 T cells in Susac syndrome. Roughly 0.45 to 1 ug RNA was reverse transcribed with random hexamers. Using its own MiXCR run on the immunoSEQ multiplex PCR reads, TCRdb lists one record per CDR3 protein. The table shows about 200,000 distinct CDR3 sequences, with roughly nine tenths occurring only once. The sequenced material came from CD4+ T cells from PBMCs. These receptors all come from a human donor with Susac syndrome.

This chain joins TRBV29-1 and TRBJ1-1, with D tentatively TRBD1 (5 bases). The V gene's germline CDR1 is SQVTM and CDR2 ANQGSEA. Trimming left V 5 bases short and J 2 bases short, with 12 bases between. The CDR3 contains 13 residues. This CDR3 reads CSVRDVANTEAFF. The DNA for the CDR3 is TGCAGCGTTCGGGACGTAGCTAACACTGAAGCTTTCTTT.

The chain uses TRBV6-6 and TRBJ1-4; a possible D gene is TRBD1 (5 bases). Germline-derived CDR1 and CDR2 are MNHNY and SVGAGI (reference sequence). The CDR3 covers 15 residues. V was pared by 0 bases and J by 8 bases, with 13 bases between. CDR3 coding DNA: TGTGCCAGCAGTTACTCGAGGGGAGTCGGGGAAAAACTGTTTTTT. Translating gives CASSYSRGVGEKLFF.

The rearrangement joins TRBV13 to TRBJ2-7, with 9 positions matching TRBD2. Looked up from germline, CDR1 is PRHDT and CDR2 is FYEKMQ (reference sequence). The J segment lost 7 bases and the V segment lost 3 bases, leaving 19 bases of the junction unmatched. The CDR3 has 18 amino acids. CDR3: CASSFLLLAGAPPSEQYF. In DNA form, the CDR3 reads TGTGCCAGCAGCTTCCTTTTACTAGCGGGTGCACCCCCCTCGGAGCAGTACTTC.

This clonotype has a handful of counts. The rearrangement uses TRBV9 and TRBJ1-5; tentatively, D is TRBD1 (6 bases). This CDR3 contains 13 residues. CDR1 and CDR2 (germline): SGDLS, YYNGEE. With 1 base removed from V and 4 bases from J, the gap between germline ends came to 6 bases. Here the CDR3 reads CASSVQGNQPQHF. In nucleotides, the CDR3 is TGTGCCAGCAGCGTACAGGGGAATCAGCCCCAGCATTTT.

This clonotype showed up just a few times. The rearrangement joins TRBV28 to TRBJ1-2; the match to TRBD1 covers 8 bases. The CDR3 spans 16 residues. Germline V gene sequence: CDR1 MDHEN, CDR2 SYDVKM. V was clipped by 3 bases and J by 3 bases; unmatched bases: 9. Here the CDR3 reads CASSFRGQGAHYGYTF. In DNA form, the CDR3 reads TGTGCCAGCAGTTTCCGGGGGCAGGGGGCTCACTATGGCTACACCTTC.

This clonotype was recorded a few times. CDR3 loop: CASSPPVGEQFF. The CDR3, as DNA: TGTGCCAGCAGCCCGCCGGTCGGTGAGCAGTTCTTC. V usage is TRBV11-3 and J usage is TRBJ2-1; D remains ambiguous. CDR1 and CDR2 (germline): SGHNT, YENEEA. The CDR3 runs to 12 residues. V lost 5 bases to trimming and J lost 9 bases, with 11 bases between them.

The rearrangement joins TRBV30 to TRBJ1-4, with TRBD1 matching over 9 bases. The germline V gene encodes CDR1 GTSNPN and CDR2 SVGIG (reference sequence). V dropped 3 bases and J dropped 5; count of bases not matched to a gene: 4. The CDR3 is 14 amino acids. For the CDR3, the DNA is TGTGCCTGGAGCCGGGACAGGGTGAATGAAAAACTGTTTTTT. Amino acids: CAWSRDRVNEKLFF.

The J gene is TRBJ2-1, the V gene TRBV6-6; TRBD2 agrees at 11 bases. Trimming at V came to 6 bases and at J to 4 bases, leaving 8 bases not matched to a gene. CDR1 and CDR2 (germline): MNHNY, SVGAGI (reference sequence). The CDR3 totals 16 residues. The CDR3 coding sequence is TGTGCCAGCAGGAGAACTAGCGGGGGTTTGTACAATGAGCAGTTCTTC. This codes for CASRRTSGGLYNEQFF.

The CDR3 spells CSVAGDLYEQYF. The CDR3 coding sequence is TGCAGCGTCGCCGGGGACTTGTACGAGCAGTACTTC. The gene calls are TRBV29-1 and TRBJ2-7, with a possible D match to TRBD2 (6 bases). Germline CDR1 SQVTM, CDR2 ANQGSEA. The CDR3 has 12 amino acids. Trimming shortened V by 6 bases and J by 4 bases, and 13 bases separated the two germline ends.

The rearrangement links TRBV2 to TRBJ2-2; possible D gene TRBD1, 6 bases. The germline V and J ends were trimmed by 8 bases and 4 bases, with 17 bases remaining between them. The CDR3 contains 15 residues. From germline, CDR1 is SNHLY and CDR2 FYNNEI. In DNA, the CDR3 is TGTGCCAGCCTCCAAAGGGTAGGGGGCACCGGGGAGCTGTTTTTT. This translates into CASLQRVGGTGELFF.

The chain recombines TRBV5-1 with TRBJ1-1; 7 nucleotides line up with TRBD1. Germline V gene sequence: CDR1 SGHRS, CDR2 YFSETQ. CDR3 length equals 16 residues. The V gene end was trimmed by 3 bases and the J gene end by 2 bases; junction bases not matched to a gene: 10. CDR3 region: CASSYEQGLPNTEAFF. The CDR3 DNA sequence: TGCGCCAGCAGCTACGAACAGGGGCTGCCAAACACTGAAGCTTTCTTT.

Concerning this clonotype itself: Relative to the germline gene, one junction end is altered; a read error may explain this. V and J are TRBV20-1 and TRBJ2-1; the D gene is possibly TRBD2 (5 bases). The length of the CDR3 is 14 residues. Germline V CDR1 and CDR2: DFQATT, SNEGSKA (reference sequence). The CDR3 nucleotides read TGCAGTGCCAGAGATCAAGCGGTGCATAGTGAGCAGTTCTTC. It translates to CSARDQAVHSEQFF.

This rearrangement joins TRBV20-1 to TRBJ2-1; D might be TRBD2 (6 bases). In germline, CDR1 is DFQATT, CDR2 SNEGSKA (reference sequence). V gave up 7 bases and J gave up 4 bases, with 8 bases separating them. The CDR3 loop spans 11 amino acids. CDR3 loop: CSVAEYNEQFF. The CDR3 region has the DNA TGCAGTGTAGCGGAATACAATGAGCAGTTCTTC.

The V gene is TRBV5-6, the J gene TRBJ2-6; TRBD1 is a possible D gene (6 bases). The V end was cut by 2 bases, the J end by 1 base, with 13 bases between. CDR3 size: 17 residues. Looked up from germline, CDR1 is SGHDT and CDR2 is YYEEEE. The CDR3 reads CASSLKTGLSGANVLTF. The CDR3 DNA is TGTGCCAGCAGCTTAAAAACAGGGTTATCTGGGGCCAACGTCCTGACTTTC.

Points on this clonotype: The limits of the CDR3 on the DNA are not certain, so only TCRdb's listed CDR3 is given. The V gene is TRBV11-1, the J gene TRBJ2-7; TRBD1 is taken as the D call from the table, unchecked against the DNA. From its first to its last residue, the CDR3 has 21 amino acids. CDR1 and CDR2 (germline): SGHAT, FQDESV (reference sequence). The CDR3 loop is CASSPPLRAVLRAGSPFEQYF.

This clonotype has only one observation. V usage is TRBV7-9 and J usage is TRBJ1-2; TRBD1 aligns across 8 bases. V gave up 3 bases and J gave up 4 bases; unmatched junction bases: 4. This CDR3 has 14 residues. From germline, CDR1 is SEHNR and CDR2 FQNEAQ (reference sequence). The CDR3 sequence is CASSLPGTGYGYTF. In DNA, the CDR3 is TGTGCCAGCAGCTTGCCCGGGACAGGCTATGGCTACACCTTC.

A single count supports this clonotype. The chain employs TRBV20-1 and TRBJ2-7, with 7 nucleotides matching TRBD1. The germline gives CDR1 DFQATT, CDR2 SNEGSKA (reference sequence). J gave up 2 bases and V 3 bases, and 10 bases lay outside the gene matches. The CDR3 spans 15 residues. CDR3 protein: CSARIPGTDPYEQYF. DNA for the CDR3: TGCAGTGCTAGGATACCCGGGACAGACCCCTACGAGCAGTACTTC.

This chain joins TRBV2 and TRBJ1-5; weak D call: TRBD1 (6 bases). The V gene lost 8 bases and the J gene lost 5 bases, with 13 bases spanning the gap. CDR1 is SNHLY, CDR2 FYNNEI, per germline. The CDR3 spans 13 residues. CDR3 DNA sequence: TGTGCCAGCTCTGGGGCAGGGGATCAGCCCCAGCATTTT. It codes for CASSGAGDQPQHF.

The CDR3 protein is CASSQTPRTGGAGEQYF. Here the CDR3 DNA reads TGCGCCAGCAGCCAAACTCCTAGGACAGGGGGCGCGGGTGAGCAGTACTTC. This chain joins TRBV4-1 and TRBJ2-7; the match to TRBD1 covers 11 bases. Looked up from germline, CDR1 is MGHRA and CDR2 is YSYEKL. V was clipped by 2 bases and J by 7 bases; unmatched bases: 13. The CDR3 covers 17 residues.